This T cell receptor (beta chain) was recorded in a study of control samples from healthy donors and cancer patients (dated by TCRdb to the early 2020s). Comment on this clone: It has no known antigen specificity. The input lacks base qualities; no much larger clone sits a single base away.

The cysteine opens and the phenylalanine closes a CDR3 of 14 amino acids. The sequence is cut down to CDR3 DNA, 42 bases in frame from base 1. CDR1 and CDR2 are drawn from the germline V gene (reference sequence): SEHNR, FQNEAQ. The junction shows trimming of 6 bases on V and 5 bases on J, plus 17 bases between the germline ends. Libraries came from the immunoSEQ multiplex PCR assay. Sourced from immuneACCESS, this table was stored by TCRdb with only in-frame sequences that have V and J called. A share of the clones is absent; for the studies checked, an unresolved V gene accounts for under half, and the remainder has no known explanation. Here the sample has a few hundred thousand clones; 75% to 95% occur a single time. The ten largest clones represent around 6.8% of the sample.

The rearrangement combines TRBV7-9 with TRBJ2-7; TRBD1 is possibly the D segment (5 matching bases). This sequence originates from a man aged 35 to 55 with head and neck cancer. Sequencing was performed on PBMCs. The CDR3 protein: CASSLAGGANEQYF. The nucleotides are TGTGCCAGCAGTCTCGCCGGTGGGGCAAACGAGCAGTACTTC.